The 5 T cell receptor beta chains listed next were all sequenced from one sample in a study of CD8 T cells in Susac syndrome. Reverse transcription of roughly 0.5 to 1 ug RNA was performed with random hexamers. TCRdb re-analysed the immunoSEQ multiplex PCR reads in MiXCR, keeping a single row per CDR3 protein. The sample has just under 95,000 distinct CDR3 sequences; 90% to 95% are singletons. The sample consisted of CD4+ T cells from PBMCs. These receptors all come from a human donor with Susac syndrome.

The chain combines TRBV11-1 with TRBJ2-1; the match to TRBD2 covers 10 bases. Germline V CDR1 and CDR2: SGHAT, FQDESV (reference sequence). V was pared by 4 bases and J by 10 bases, with 4 bases of the junction left unmatched. This CDR3 has 13 amino acids. The CDR3 region is CASSWSSGGEQFF. DNA for the CDR3: TGTGCCAGCAGCTGGTCTAGCGGGGGAGAGCAGTTCTTC. The variable domain in full, with the rest retrieved from reference TRBV11-1 and TRBJ2-1, is EAEVAQSPRYKITEKSQAVAFWCDPISGHATLYWYRQILGQGPELLVQFQDESVVDDSQLPKDRFSAERLKGVDSTLKIQPAELGDSAMYLCASSWSSGGEQFFGPGTRLTVL.

The genes are TRBV12-3 or TRBV12-4 and TRBJ2-5; no reliable D call. V was cut by 5 bases and J by 1 base, with 11 bases left in between. The CDR3 is 14 amino acids. CDR3 nucleotide sequence: TGTGCCAGCAGTCATCTCTGGGGCCAAGAGACCCAGTACTTC. This translates into CASSHLWGQETQYF.

The V call is TRBV29-1, the J call TRBJ1-1; tentative D call: TRBD1 (5 bases). This CDR3 is 12 amino acids long. Trimming shortened V by 3 bases and J by 8 bases, and 13 bases separated the two germline ends. Germline-derived CDR1 and CDR2 are SQVTM and ANQGSEA. CDR3 coding DNA: TGCAGCGTTGATGTTCTGGGACTGGAAGCTTTCTTT. It is translated as CSVDVLGLEAFF.

The chain recombines TRBV20-1 with TRBJ2-7, with 8 bases aligning to TRBD2. The CDR3 covers 14 residues. J lost 4 bases, V lost 3 bases, and 8 bases had no gene match. Germline V gene lookup returns CDR1 DFQATT and CDR2 SNEGSKA (reference sequence). CDR3 coding DNA: TGCAGTGCTAGCGGGGGGGCCTCCGATTACGAGCAGTACTTC. It is translated as CSASGGASDYEQYF.

This sequence joins TRBV19 and TRBJ1-2; D not resolved. Germline V CDR1 and CDR2: LNHDA, SQIVND (reference sequence). The CDR3 extends over 15 amino acids. Trimming shortened V by 5 bases and J by 4 bases, and 17 bases separated the two germline ends. CDR3 DNA sequence: TGTGCCAGTAGTCCAGGAGGGAACGGCGGCTATGGCTACACCTTC. Its translation is CASSPGGNGGYGYTF. The full variable domain, rest sourced from reference TRBV19 and TRBJ1-2, is DGGITQSPKYLFRKEGQNVTLSCEQNLNHDAMYWYRQDPGQGLRLIYYSQIVNDFQKGDIAEGYSVSREKKESFPLTVTSAQKNPTAFYLCASSPGGNGGYGYTFGSGTRLTVV.